The subject of this entry is one T cell receptor beta chain. The data were obtained in a study of control samples from healthy donors and cancer patients. Germline assignment: CDR1 ENHRY and CDR2 SYGVKD. CDR3 length: 16 amino acids. Trimming shortened V by 2 bases and J by 5 bases, and 16 bases separated the two germline ends. TCRdb's table, derived via immunoSEQ multiplex PCR, lists solely in-frame clones and lacks some. The sample holds roughly 160,000 clones, around 94% seen once. This chain links TRBV10-3 with TRBJ2-1; D tentatively reads TRBD1 or TRBD2 (5 bases each). Sequenced sample: PBMCs. The sequence derives from a man aged 55 to 69 with colorectal cancer. CDR3 sequence (DNA): TGTGCCATCAGTGAGAGCTACGGGGCGGCCAACAATGAGCAGTTCTTC. Its translation is CAISESYGAANNEQFF.